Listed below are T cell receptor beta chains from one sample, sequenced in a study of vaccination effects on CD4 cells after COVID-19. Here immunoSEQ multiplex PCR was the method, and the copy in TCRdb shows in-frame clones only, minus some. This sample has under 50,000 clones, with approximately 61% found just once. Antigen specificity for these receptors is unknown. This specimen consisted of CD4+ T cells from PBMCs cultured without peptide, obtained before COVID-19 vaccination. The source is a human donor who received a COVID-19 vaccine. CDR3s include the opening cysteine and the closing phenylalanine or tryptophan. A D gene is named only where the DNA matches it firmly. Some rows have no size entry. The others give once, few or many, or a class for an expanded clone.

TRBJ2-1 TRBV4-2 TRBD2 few CASSQDKGSGRYEQFF TGTGCCAGCAGCCAAGATAAGGGTAGCGGGAGATATGAGCAGTTCTTC
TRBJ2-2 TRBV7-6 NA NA CASSLGNSGRSTGELFF TGTGCCAGCAGCTTAGGGAATTCAGGGAGAAGCACCGGGGAGCTGTTTTTT
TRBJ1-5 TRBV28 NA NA CASGPQPQHF TGTGCCAGCGGCCCTCAGCCCCAGCATTTT
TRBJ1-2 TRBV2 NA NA CASSERGDSRGYGYTF TGTGCCAGCAGTGAAAGGGGGGATTCTAGAGGCTATGGCTACACCTTC
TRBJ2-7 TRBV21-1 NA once CASSSHGCYEQYF TGTGCCAGCAGCAGCCACGGTTGCTACGAGCAGTACTTC
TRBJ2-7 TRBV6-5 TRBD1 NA CASRTVTGEGYEQYF TGTGCCAGCAGGACCGTTACAGGGGAAGGGTACGAGCAGTACTTC
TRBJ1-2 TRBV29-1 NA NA CSVSGNYGYTF TGCAGCGTTTCAGGGAACTATGGCTACACCTTC
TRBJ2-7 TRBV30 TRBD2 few CAWTHWTSGRYEQYF TGTGCCTGGACTCACTGGACTAGCGGGAGGTACGAGCAGTACTTC
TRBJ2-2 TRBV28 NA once CASSLSGQLAGTGELFF TGTGCCAGCAGTTTATCGGGGCAACTAGCAGGCACCGGGGAGCTGTTTTTT
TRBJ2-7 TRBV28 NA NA CASSFGATGQYF TGTGCCAGCAGTTTTGGAGCTACGGGGCAGTACTTC
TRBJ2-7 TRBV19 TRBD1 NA CASSTPGQGPYEQYF TGTGCCAGTAGTACCCCGGGACAGGGTCCCTACGAGCAGTACTTC
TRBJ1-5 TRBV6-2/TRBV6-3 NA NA CASSYSGTPWNQPQHF TGTGCCAGCAGTTACTCGGGCACCCCCTGGAATCAGCCCCAGCATTTT
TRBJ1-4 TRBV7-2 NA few CASSKARSRAANEKLFF TGTGCCAGCAGCAAGGCCCGGAGTAGGGCGGCTAATGAAAAACTGTTTTTT
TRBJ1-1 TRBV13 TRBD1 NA CASSSRQGLNTEAFF TGTGCCAGCAGCTCCAGACAGGGGCTGAACACTGAAGCTTTCTTT
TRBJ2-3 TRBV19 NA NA CASREGPDTQYF TGTGCCAGTAGGGAGGGCCCAGATACGCAGTATTTT
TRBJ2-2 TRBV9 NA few CASSVGSDTGELFF TGTGCCAGCAGCGTAGGGTCGGACACCGGGGAGCTGTTTTTT
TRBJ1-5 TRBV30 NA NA CAWSSGLGGGPQHF TGTGCCTGGAGTTCGGGACTCGGCGGAGGGCCCCAGCATTTT
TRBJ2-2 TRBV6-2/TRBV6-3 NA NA CASSSPTETGELFF TGTGCCAGCAGTTCCCCGACTGAGACCGGGGAGCTGTTTTTT
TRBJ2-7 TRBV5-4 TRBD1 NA CASSLETGGSYEQYF TGTGCCAGCAGCTTGGAGACAGGGGGCTCCTACGAGCAGTACTTC
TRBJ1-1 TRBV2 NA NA CASSERRQKGTEAFF TGTGCCAGCAGTGAAAGGCGCCAAAAGGGCACTGAAGCTTTCTTT
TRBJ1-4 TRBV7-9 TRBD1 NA CASSIRQGKEKLFF TGTGCCAGCAGCATCCGACAGGGAAAGGAAAAACTGTTTTTT
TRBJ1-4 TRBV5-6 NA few CASTRGLPNEKLFF TGTGCCAGCACCCGGGGGCTGCCTAATGAAAAACTGTTTTTT
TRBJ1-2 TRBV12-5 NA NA CASGFGADYGYTF TGTGCTAGTGGTTTCGGGGCAGACTATGGCTACACCTTC
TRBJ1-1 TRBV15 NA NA CATSRPSNTEAFF TGTGCCACCAGCAGACCCTCGAACACTGAAGCTTTCTTT
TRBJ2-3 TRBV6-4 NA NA CASSFRASTDTQYF TGTGCCAGCAGTTTCCGGGCTAGCACAGATACGCAGTATTTT